These 28 T cell receptor beta chains were sequenced from one sample in a study of T cell responses to AZD1222 COVID-19 vaccine. Sequenced by immunoSEQ multiplex PCR; TCRdb stores in-frame clones only, minus some. The sample holds roughly 70,000 clones; 89% are singletons and the top ten take 9.3%. Sequencing used peripheral blood, obtained 28 days after the second AZD1222 dose. The receptor set was obtained from an adult who received the AZD1222 COVID-19 vaccine.

The rearrangement uses TRBV7-8 and TRBJ1-4, with unresolved D. V was trimmed by 3 bases and J by 0 bases, leaving 8 bases between them. This CDR3 region has 15 residues. Germline assignment: CDR1 SGHVS and CDR2 FQNEAQ. For the CDR3, the DNA is TGTGCCAGCAGCTTGTACCCGGCAACTAATGAAAAACTGTTTTTT. Translated, it gives CASSLYPATNEKLFF.

J is TRBJ2-1 and V is TRBV10-3; D may be TRBD1 (6 bases). The CDR3 contains 16 residues. The germline V gene has CDR1 ENHRY and CDR2 SYGVKD. Trimming pared 5 bases from V and 0 bases from J, leaving 14 bases between. CDR3 DNA: TGTGCCATCAGTAAACCACAGGGAGTCTCCTACAATGAGCAGTTCTTC. Translation: CAISKPQGVSYNEQFF.

The V and J genes are TRBV5-4 and TRBJ2-3, with TRBD2 as a possible D gene (5 bases). The CDR3 is 16 residues long. Trimming removed 4 bases at V and 3 bases at J, with 18 bases between. Germline V gene lookup returns CDR1 SGHNT and CDR2 YYREEE (reference sequence). CDR3: CASSPEASRATDTQYF. CDR3 DNA sequence: TGTGCCAGCAGCCCCGAGGCTAGCCGAGCGACAGATACGCAGTATTTT.

This clone was detected only once. V gene TRBV10-3 combines with J gene TRBJ1-1; 9 bases are shared with TRBD1. The length of the CDR3 is 14 residues. The V gene end was trimmed by 6 bases and the J gene end by 4 bases; junction bases not matched to a gene: 6. Germline CDR1 is ENHRY and CDR2 is SYGVKD. CDR3 DNA: TGTGCCATCAGGGGACAGGGAGGTATCACTGAAGCTTTCTTT. This encodes CAIRGQGGITEAFF.

The chain has TRBV4-2 and TRBJ1-6; 8 nucleotides align to TRBD1. The junction had 2 bases not matched to a gene; V was cut back by 1 base and J by 0 bases. CDR1 LGHNA and CDR2 YNFKEQ come from the germline V gene. The CDR3 has 17 residues. The CDR3 loop is CASSQATGDSYNSPLHF. The CDR3 DNA reads as TGTGCCAGCAGCCAAGCGACAGGGGACTCCTATAATTCACCCCTCCACTTT.

This CDR3 is CASSLGSQQYF. In DNA form, the CDR3 reads TGTGCCAGCAGCTTGGGGTCCCAGCAGTATTTT. The V and J genes are TRBV5-4 and TRBJ2-3; D ambiguous. The germline CDR1 and CDR2 sequences are SGHNT and YYREEE (reference sequence). V dropped 0 bases and J dropped 11 bases, with 7 bases sitting between them. This CDR3 has 11 amino acids.

This clone has more than one count but fewer than ten. The rearrangement links TRBV30 to TRBJ1-1; possible D gene TRBD1, 5 bases. CDR3 length: 12 residues. With 3 bases removed from V and 4 bases from J, the gap between germline ends came to 9 bases. CDR1 is GTSNPN and CDR2 is SVGIG in the germline V gene (reference sequence). The CDR3 nucleotides are TGTGCCTGGAGGGGGGGGAGCACTGAAGCTTTCTTT. Its translation is CAWRGGSTEAFF.

CDR3 sequence: CASSLQNTGELFF. For the CDR3, the DNA is TGTGCCAGCAGCCTCCAGAACACCGGGGAGCTGTTTTTT. V and J are TRBV12-3 or TRBV12-4 and TRBJ2-2, with D uncertain. This CDR3 comprises 13 residues. V was cut by 6 bases and J by 1 base, with 6 bases left in between.

This chain connects TRBV10-1 to TRBJ2-7; possibly TRBD1 for D (5 bases). Germline V gene data show CDR1 as WNHNN and CDR2 as SYGVQD (reference sequence). The length of the CDR3 is 15 residues. V lost 6 bases to trimming and J lost 3 bases, with 18 bases between them. CDR3 coding DNA: TGCGCCAGCAGGACGGACAACCCAAGGGTCTACGAGCAGTACTTC. Amino acids: CASRTDNPRVYEQYF.

The rearrangement joins TRBV5-1 to TRBJ2-4; 8 bases map to TRBD1. The CDR3 totals 14 residues. Per germline, CDR1 SGHRS and CDR2 YFSETQ. Germline trimming cut 2 bases from V and 9 bases from J; bases unmatched to any gene: 7. CDR3 amino acids: CASSLQGGETIQYF. In nucleotides, the CDR3 is TGCGCCAGCAGCTTACAGGGGGGCGAAACCATTCAGTACTTC.

The gene calls are TRBV7-2 and TRBJ1-2; D is ambiguous. This CDR3 has 14 amino acids. CDR1 SGHTA and CDR2 FQGNSA come from the germline V gene. The germline V and J ends were trimmed by 7 bases and 0 bases, with 12 bases remaining between them. As DNA, the CDR3 is TGTGCCAGCACTCCACCGGGCTCTAACTATGGCTACACCTTC. Translation: CASTPPGSNYGYTF.

The chain employs TRBV15 and TRBJ2-3; the D gene is possibly TRBD2 (6 bases). CDR3 length equals 15 residues. V lost 0 bases and J lost 2, with 9 bases in between. Germline assignment: CDR1 LNHNV and CDR2 YYDKDF (reference sequence). The CDR3 region is CATSRDRGFTDTQYF. The CDR3 nucleotides are TGTGCCACCAGCAGAGATCGGGGGTTCACAGATACGCAGTATTTT.

The chain has TRBV9 and TRBJ2-1, with TRBD2 matching over 8 bases. The CDR3 length is 17 residues. Germline V lookup: CDR1 SGDLS, CDR2 YYNGEE. After removal of 0 bases from V and 1 base from J, the junction contained 6 bases not matched to a gene. CDR3 bases: TGTGCCAGCAGCGTAGCTTGGGGCGGGAGGTCCTACAATGAGCAGTTCTTC. This codes for CASSVAWGGRSYNEQFF. The full variable domain, its missing parts supplied by reference TRBV9 and TRBJ2-1, is DSGVTQTPKHLITATGQRVTLRCSPRSGDLSVYWYQQSLDQGLQFLIQYYNGEERAKGNILERFSAQQFPDLHSELNLSSLELGDSALYFCASSVAWGGRSYNEQFFGPGTRLTVL.

The chain joins TRBV28 to TRBJ2-7; 7 bases map to TRBD2. Trimming removed 7 bases from V and 2 bases from J; junction bases left unmatched: 8. The CDR3 loop spans 14 amino acids. The germline V gene encodes CDR1 MDHEN and CDR2 SYDVKM. The CDR3 is CASISSGTTYEQYF. The CDR3 DNA reads as TGTGCCAGCATTTCTAGCGGAACCACCTACGAGCAGTACTTC.

The sample holds one count of this clone. The genes are TRBV9 and TRBJ1-1; D is undetermined. Per germline, CDR1 SGDLS and CDR2 YYNGEE. V lost 0 bases, J lost 3 bases, and 6 bases lay in between. CDR3 length: 13 amino acids. In nucleotides, the CDR3 is TGTGCCAGCAGCGTAGAAACACACACTGAAGCTTTCTTT. Translating gives CASSVETHTEAFF.

The rearrangement joins TRBV5-1 to TRBJ2-5, with 7 bases identical to TRBD1. Germline V lookup: CDR1 SGHRS, CDR2 YFSETQ. This CDR3 has 13 residues. The J segment lost 6 bases and the V segment lost 1 base, leaving 3 bases of the junction unmatched. The CDR3 DNA reads as TGCGCCAGCAGCTTGTCAGGGGGAAAGACCCAGTACTTC. Translated, it gives CASSLSGGKTQYF.

The V call is TRBV15, the J call TRBJ1-5, with TRBD1 identical over 7 bases. The CDR3 covers 18 residues. After removal of 5 bases from V and 7 bases from J, the junction contained 20 bases not matched to a gene. Germline V gene sequence: CDR1 LNHNV, CDR2 YYDKDF (reference sequence). CDR3 bases: TGTGCCACCAGCGAAGGGGCCCTTTCGACAGGGTTGGTCCAGCCCCAGCATTTT. Its translation is CATSEGALSTGLVQPQHF.

The chain has TRBV5-6 and TRBJ1-3; no clear D gene. V lost 2 bases to trimming and J lost 0 bases, with 12 bases between them. CDR3 size: 16 residues. Per the germline V gene, CDR1 is SGHDT and CDR2 is YYEEEE. The CDR3 region has the DNA TGTGCCAGCAGCTTACCGGACCGGCCCTCTGGAAACACCATATATTTT. This gives the protein CASSLPDRPSGNTIYF.

Comments on this clone: Within the sample, other DNA sequences also encode this same CDR3. The genes are TRBV7-8 and TRBJ1-2; the D gene is possibly TRBD1 (6 bases). The V end was cut by 3 bases, the J end by 0 bases, with 8 bases between. From germline, CDR1 is SGHVS and CDR2 FQNEAQ. The CDR3 extends over 14 amino acids. Here the CDR3 DNA reads TGTGCCAGCAGCTTGGGACATGCTAACTATGGCTACACCTTC. Encoded protein: CASSLGHANYGYTF.

There are a few counts of this clone. V gene TRBV9 combines with J gene TRBJ1-2; D is possibly TRBD1 (5 bases). Germline CDR1 reads SGDLS; CDR2 reads YYNGEE. The CDR3 loop spans 13 amino acids. The V end was cut by 2 bases, the J end by 6 bases, with 11 bases between. The CDR3, as DNA: TGTGCCAGCAGCGTGGGGGGTGGAGATGGCTACACCTTC. It encodes CASSVGGGDGYTF.

The chain combines TRBV27 with TRBJ1-1; D possibly corresponds to TRBD1 (5 bases). V was shortened by 5 bases and J by 6 bases, with 25 bases between the two germline ends. The CDR3 is 17 residues long. CDR1 is MNHEY and CDR2 is SMNVEV in the germline V gene (reference sequence). In DNA form, the CDR3 reads TGTGCCAGCAGTCACCTCGGCCCAGATGGGACCTCGGCTGAAGCTTTCTTT. It is translated as CASSHLGPDGTSAEAFF.

This clone was detected only once. Other DNA sequences of this sample code for an identical CDR3. V gene TRBV6-1 combines with J gene TRBJ1-2; maybe TRBD1 (5 bases). V shed 3 bases and J shed 5 bases, with 7 bases lying between them. In germline, CDR1 is MNHNS, CDR2 SASEGT. This CDR3 contains 12 residues. CDR3 in amino acids: CASSDRAYGYTF. DNA of the CDR3: TGTGCCAGCAGTGACAGGGCTTATGGCTACACCTTC.

J is TRBJ1-1 and V is TRBV4-2; possible D gene TRBD1, 5 bases. V lost 1 base and J 1 base, leaving 13 bases between the germline ends. Germline V lookup: CDR1 LGHNA, CDR2 YNFKEQ. CDR3 size: 16 residues. The CDR3 DNA sequence: TGTGCCAGCAGCCAAGCGGCGGGGGGTCCGAACACTGAAGCTTTCTTT. It translates to CASSQAAGGPNTEAFF.

The count of this clone is one. This chain uses TRBV4-1 with TRBJ1-4, with 8 bases identical to TRBD1. CDR3 length: 15 residues. The ends lost 4 bases at V and 5 bases at J; junction bases unmatched: 6. CDR1 is MGHRA and CDR2 is YSYEKL in the germline V gene. CDR3 residues: CASSRTGTGNEKLFF. In nucleotides, the CDR3 is TGCGCCAGCAGCCGCACCGGGACAGGCAATGAAAAACTGTTTTTT.

V usage is TRBV18 and J usage is TRBJ2-3, with 8 bases matching TRBD2. Germline-derived CDR1 and CDR2 are KGHSH and LQKENI. CDR3 length: 15 amino acids. With 3 bases clipped from V and 3 bases from J, the junction kept 5 bases outside the gene matches. The CDR3 region is CASSPKRGWTDTQYF. As DNA, the CDR3 is TGTGCCAGCTCACCGAAGCGGGGGTGGACAGATACGCAGTATTTT.

The chain is built from TRBV9 and TRBJ1-3, with D tentatively TRBD1 (6 bases). The CDR3 extends over 16 amino acids. V lost 0 bases to trimming and J lost 1 base, with 11 bases between them. Germline assignment: CDR1 SGDLS and CDR2 YYNGEE. CDR3 protein: CASSVGGRGSGNTIYF. The CDR3 DNA sequence: TGTGCCAGCAGCGTAGGGGGCAGGGGATCTGGAAACACCATATATTTT.

V is TRBV9 and J is TRBJ1-4, with a weak D call TRBD1 (5 bases). The V end was cut by 4 bases, the J end by 4 bases, with 14 bases between. This CDR3 comprises 15 residues. CDR1 SGDLS and CDR2 YYNGEE come from the germline V gene. The CDR3 is CASSQRGRINEKLFF. The CDR3 nucleotides are TGTGCCAGCAGCCAGCGGGGCCGGATTAATGAAAAACTGTTTTTT. The variable domain in full, completed from reference TRBV9 and TRBJ1-4, reads DSGVTQTPKHLITATGQRVTLRCSPRSGDLSVYWYQQSLDQGLQFLIQYYNGEERAKGNILERFSAQQFPDLHSELNLSSLELGDSALYFCASSQRGRINEKLFFGSGTQLSVL.

This chain joins TRBV25-1 and TRBJ2-5; 8 bases are a match to TRBD1. Germline trimming cut 3 bases from V and 5 bases from J; bases unmatched to any gene: 5. CDR3 length equals 14 residues. Germline loops: CDR1 MGHDK, CDR2 SYGVNS. CDR3 sequence (DNA): TGTGCCAGCAGTGAGGTCAGGGGGCGCGAGACCCAGTACTTC. Amino acid sequence: CASSEVRGRETQYF.